Reported below is one T cell receptor beta chain. Its antigen is still unknown. The J segment lost 2 bases and the V segment lost 4 bases, leaving 4 bases of the junction unmatched. The CDR3 totals 16 residues. Germline loops: CDR1 SNHLY, CDR2 FYNNEI. In TCRdb, the 5' RACE reads were re-called with MiXCR into one record per CDR3 protein. The sample lists hundreds of thousands of distinct CDR3 sequences, roughly 14% occurring once. This sample stems from a study of T cells after yellow fever vaccination. Study-level points and caveats: Although most clonotypes did not, a small share appeared in both CD4 and CD8 compartments.

This receptor was identified in a man younger than 45 who received the YFV17D yellow fever vaccine. This chain uses TRBV2 with TRBJ1-5; 11 bases match TRBD1. Sequenced material: PBMCs, taken on the day of the yellow fever booster vaccination. The CDR3 reads CASSGTGGVGNQPQHF. The CDR3 coding sequence is TGTGCCAGCAGTGGGACAGGGGGCGTCGGCAATCAGCCCCAGCATTTT.